This section outlines one T cell receptor (beta chain) sequence together with its context. Only a few counts were recorded for this clonotype. There is no known antigen for this receptor. No clone much larger than this one lies a single base away; base qualities are absent. The data derive from a study of T cell repertoires in cytomegalovirus infection (dated by TCRdb to the late 2010s). Broadly, across the study: Peptide stimulations targeted recently identified HLA-C-restricted CMV epitopes, whose presentation resists viral immunomodulation, together with well-studied HLA-B-restricted epitopes. Donor HLA type was relevant to the analysis, as public TCR beta signatures indicated carriage of CMV infection together with the matching HLA type.

What the research found in general, with its limitations: In both this cohort and an independent approximately 370-donor cohort, the cumulative frequency of public TCR beta family members distinguished carriers of CMV infection plus the relevant HLA type. In the ex vivo response, HLA-C-restricted CMV-specific TCR beta clonotypes were dominant, and in two of eight donors the single most frequent clonotype came from this HLA-C-restricted group.

V and J are trimmed by 6 bases and 6 bases, and the gene matches miss 10 bases of the junction. CDR3 length: 15 amino acids, cysteine to phenylalanine. Only CDR3 DNA is held: 45 bases, read in frame from base 1. TCRdb names Illumina HiSeq 1500 as the instrument used. TCRdb handled the public reads itself, with Q25 trimming in fastp and clone calling in MiXCR, and kept productive beta chains. All rows with the same CDR3 protein become a single entry with the most common DNA and genes. The sample contains some 560,000 distinct CDR3 sequences, under 45% of them found a single time. The ten biggest clones cover 48% of the sample. Sample treatment or condition, as interpreted from the label and publication: in vitro stimulation with specific CMV peptide epitopes to enrich CMV-specific T cells.

This TCR was recovered from a human donor in good health (CMV status not recorded). Some clones in this sample may be carry-over from other donors' samples. The specimen comprised cultured PBMCs, sampled from culture after CMV antigen stimulation. The V and J segments used are TRBV12-3 or TRBV12-4 and TRBJ1-1; 10 bases in the middle match TRBD1. CDR3 protein: CASRPRQGAIAEAFF. The nucleotides are TGTGCCAGCAGACCAAGACAGGGGGCTATCGCTGAAGCTTTCTTT.